What follows are 10 T cell receptor beta chains derived from one specimen sequenced in a study of vaccination and CD4 T cells after COVID-19. Once obtained from cultured CD4+ T cells, the DNA was sequenced using the Oncomine TCR Beta short-read assay. TCRdb reanalysed the PCR reads using MiXCR and keeps one entry per CDR3 protein. The data show 10,000 to 15,000 distinct CDR3 sequences, about 29% seen once. Their antigens are not known. Treatment of the sample: roughly 10-day PBMC culture with coronavirus spike peptide pools or control peptides (ViraFEST assay). Source material: cultured CD4+ T cells from blood. The source is a human donor with COVID-19.

This clonotype has more than one count but fewer than ten. The chain employs TRBV20-1 and TRBJ2-7, with 12 bases aligning to TRBD2. Germline CDR1 is DFQATT and CDR2 is SNEGSKA (reference sequence). Trimming removed 6 bases from V and 1 base from J; junction bases left unmatched: 7. The CDR3 consists of 15 residues. CDR3 protein: CSANSLAGGSYEQYF. Written as DNA, the CDR3 is TGCAGTGCCAACTCACTAGCGGGGGGTTCCTACGAGCAGTACTTC.

The V and J genes are TRBV11-2 and TRBJ1-6; possibly TRBD1 for D (5 bases). This CDR3 comprises 18 residues. Germline lookup yields CDR1 SGHAT and CDR2 FQNNGV. V was trimmed by 0 bases and J by 0 bases, leaving 12 bases between them. The CDR3 spells CASSLDLWRGSYNSPLHF. As DNA, the CDR3 is TGTGCCAGCAGCTTAGATCTGTGGAGGGGCTCCTATAATTCACCCCTCCACTTT.

This clonotype was recorded a few times. At one end, the junction sequence differs from germline, possibly due to a read error. CDR3 residues: CASSINRQGQGGPQPQHF. In nucleotides, the CDR3 is TGTGCTAGCAGCATAAATAGGCAGGGACAGGGGGGGCCTCAGCCCCAGCATTTT. This chain connects TRBV7-7 to TRBJ1-5; 11 nucleotides agree with TRBD1. CDR3 length equals 18 residues. From germline, CDR1 is SSHAT and CDR2 FNYEAQ (reference sequence).

As for this clonotype: Because the CDR3 is missing its conserved closing phenylalanine or tryptophan, this is likely a read error. V gene TRBV11-3 combines with J gene TRBJ1-1; no clear D gene. The CDR3 sequence is 14 residues long. Deletions cut 5 bases from V and 1 base from J, with 11 bases between. The germline gives CDR1 SGHNT, CDR2 YENEEA. Here the CDR3 reads CASSGRRENTEAFS. The DNA of the CDR3 is TGTGCCAGCAGCGGGCGGCGAGAGAACACTGAAGCTTTCTCT.

There are a few counts of this clonotype. The CDR3 region has the DNA TGCAGTGCTAGAGCCGGGACTGCTTATGGCTACACCTTC. This gives the protein CSARAGTAYGYTF. The chain couples TRBV20-1 to TRBJ1-2; tentatively, D is TRBD1 (5 bases). Between the trimmed V and J ends, which lost 1 base and 5 bases, there was a span of 11 bases. The CDR3 contains 13 residues. Germline CDR1 reads DFQATT; CDR2 reads SNEGSKA (reference sequence).

This chain uses TRBV10-1 with TRBJ2-1, with 11 bases lining up with TRBD1. The CDR3 consists of 14 residues. Germline CDR1 WNHNN, CDR2 SYGVQD (reference sequence). The V gene end was trimmed by 5 bases and the J gene end by 7 bases; junction bases not matched to a gene: 4. The CDR3 here is CASSRGQGGNEQFF. The CDR3 DNA sequence: TGCGCCAGCAGTAGGGGACAGGGGGGGAATGAGCAGTTCTTC.

This clonotype was seen a handful of times. The V and J genes are TRBV4-1 and TRBJ2-4, with D maybe TRBD1 (6 bases). Germline assignment: CDR1 MGHRA and CDR2 YSYEKL. With 1 base removed from V and 6 bases from J, the gap between germline ends came to 13 bases. This CDR3 is 15 amino acids long. Here the CDR3 DNA reads TGCGCCAGCAGCCAAGCGGACAGCGTCGGAAACATTCAGTACTTC. Its protein is CASSQADSVGNIQYF.

This clonotype has just a few counts. V gene TRBV6-1 combines with J gene TRBJ1-1; 7 positions agree with TRBD1. The CDR3 sequence is 14 residues long. Germline V CDR1 and CDR2: MNHNS, SASEGT. With V trimmed by 10 bases and J by 5 bases, 13 bases remained unmatched. Written as DNA, the CDR3 is TGTGCCACCTGGGGGGGACAGACTAAGACTGAAGCTTTCTTT. Protein product: CATWGGQTKTEAFF.

In its sample, this clonotype was seen a few times. The V call is TRBV6-1, the J call TRBJ2-3, with 8 nucleotides matching TRBD2. Trimming cost V 7 bases and J 7 bases; bases outside gene matches: 10. The CDR3 has 14 amino acids. Germline CDR1 MNHNS, CDR2 SASEGT. CDR3 sequence reads: CASTISGGGNTQYF. The CDR3 region has the DNA TGTGCCAGCACCATCAGCGGGGGTGGAAATACGCAGTATTTT.

A few counts support this clonotype. The rearrangement joins TRBV7-8 to TRBJ1-1; TRBD1 matches 11 bases. V gave up 4 bases and J gave up 3 bases; unmatched junction bases: 10. The CDR3 sequence is 17 residues long. The germline gives CDR1 SGHVS, CDR2 FQNEAQ. As DNA, the CDR3 is TGTGCCAGCAGCTCCGGGACAGGGGGTTCGTCGTACACTGAAGCTTTCTTT. This encodes CASSSGTGGSSYTEAFF.